This T cell receptor (beta chain) was identified in a study of control samples from healthy donors and cancer patients. The CDR3 covers 17 residues. The germline CDR1 and CDR2 sequences are GTSNPN and SVGIG (reference sequence). Trimming removed 2 bases from V and 2 bases from J, with 19 bases in between. Profiling relied on immunoSEQ multiplex PCR, and the TCRdb table lists in-frame clones only, not all of them. This sample carries tens of thousands of clones, approximately 88% of them seen once, and the ten largest clones take approximately 16%. Sequencing input: blood. The V and J genes are TRBV30 and TRBJ1-5, with D uncertain. The clonotype originates from a man in his fifties or sixties in good health. The CDR3 sequence is CAWSKTGFGLGNQPQHF. CDR3 nucleotides: TGTGCCTGGAGTAAAACGGGTTTCGGGCTAGGCAATCAGCCCCAGCATTTT.